Each of the 15 T cell receptor beta chains below was sequenced from the same sample in a study of T-cell memory formation after mild COVID-19. A single record per CDR3 protein comes from TCRdb applying MiXCR to the 5' RACE reads. Of hundreds of thousands of distinct CDR3 sequences in the sample, roughly 15% were seen once. The sequencing sample was made of PBMCs or a T cell subset sorted from them (not recorded which). The origin of the receptors is a man between 18 and 29 years old who had mild COVID-19 (a few samples of this study predate the infection). Cell type and time point are not known.

This chain joins TRBV19 and TRBJ1-1, with D possibly being TRBD1 (6 bases). The V and J ends lost 7 bases and 5 bases respectively, with 11 bases between them. From germline, CDR1 is LNHDA and CDR2 SQIVND (reference sequence). There are 12 residues in the CDR3. The CDR3 nucleotides are TGTGCCAGTAAGGCAGGGGTAACTGAAGCTTTCTTT. Translation gives CASKAGVTEAFF.

The chain couples TRBV7-9 to TRBJ1-1, with D possibly matching TRBD1 (5 bases). The CDR3 consists of 12 residues. V lost 3 bases and J lost 10, with 12 bases in between. Germline V gives CDR1 SEHNR, CDR2 FQNEAQ (reference sequence). CDR3 protein: CASSLWGEPAFF. The CDR3 DNA reads as TGTGCCAGCAGCTTGTGGGGGGAACCAGCTTTCTTT.

The rearrangement uses TRBV5-5 and TRBJ2-2; 9 bases agree with TRBD1. J was trimmed by 5 bases and V by 5 bases; bases with no gene match: 4. The germline gives CDR1 SGHKS, CDR2 YYEKEE (reference sequence). The CDR3 has 14 amino acids. CDR3 residues: CASRYGQGTGELFF. CDR3 nucleotides: TGTGCCAGCAGATACGGACAGGGGACCGGGGAGCTGTTTTTT.

This clonotype was seen a few times. The chain has TRBV7-9 and TRBJ1-2, with TRBD1 as a possible D gene (6 bases). Germline-derived CDR1 and CDR2 are SEHNR and FQNEAQ (reference sequence). The CDR3 has 14 residues. V lost 5 bases and J 8 bases, leaving 18 bases between the germline ends. The CDR3 protein is CASSRTAPGRGYTF. The CDR3 DNA reads as TGTGCCAGCAGCAGGACAGCACCTGGGAGAGGCTACACCTTC.

V gene TRBV7-2 combines with J gene TRBJ2-2, with 13 bases that match TRBD2. J lost 2 bases, V lost 5 bases, and 5 bases had no gene match. Looked up from germline, CDR1 is SGHTA and CDR2 is FQGNSA. This CDR3 region has 17 residues. Written as DNA, the CDR3 is TGTGCCAGCAGCGGCGGGACTAGCGGGACAAACACCGGGGAGCTGTTTTTT. It translates to CASSGGTSGTNTGELFF.

The chain's CDR3 is CASSLGGGDETQYF. In DNA, the CDR3 is TGTGCCAGCAGCTTGGGGGGGGGAGACGAGACCCAGTACTTC. This chain links TRBV7-3 with TRBJ2-5; 7 bases agree with TRBD2. The V and J ends lost 3 bases and 5 bases, in that order; junction bases with no gene match: 6. Germline CDR1 and CDR2: SGHTA and FQGTGA. There are 14 residues in the CDR3. Full variable domain (outside the CDR3, taken from reference TRBV7-3 and TRBJ2-5): GAGVSQTPSNKVTEKGKYVELRCDPISGHTALYWYRQSLGQGPEFLIYFQGTGAADDSGLPNDRFFAVRPEGSVSTLKIQRTERGDSAVYLCASSLGGGDETQYFGPGTRLLVL.

This clonotype occurred a few times. V gene TRBV7-2 combines with J gene TRBJ2-1; possibly TRBD2 for D (7 bases). V was pared by 5 bases and J by 7 bases, with 24 bases between. Germline V CDR1 and CDR2: SGHTA, FQGNSA. This CDR3 has 17 amino acids. CDR3 sequence reads: CASSPRGGGGRRNEQFF. CDR3 DNA sequence: TGTGCCAGCAGCCCTCGTGGGGGGGGCGGGCGCAGGAATGAGCAGTTCTTC.

This sequence joins TRBV28 and TRBJ1-2; 7 positions agree with TRBD1. The CDR3 has 14 amino acids. Trimming cost V 5 bases and J 7 bases; bases outside gene matches: 10. CDR1 and CDR2 (germline): MDHEN, SYDVKM. The CDR3 loop is CASSPDREHGGYTF. Here the CDR3 DNA reads TGTGCCAGCAGTCCTGACAGGGAGCATGGTGGCTACACCTTC.

The V gene is TRBV6-2 or TRBV6-3, the J gene TRBJ2-3, with TRBD1 as a possible D gene (5 bases). The CDR3 is made up of 15 amino acids. V was trimmed by 2 bases and J by 4 bases, leaving 13 bases between them. Germline V gene lookup returns CDR1 MNHEY and CDR2 SVGEGT. CDR3 loop: CASSYPNTGADTQYF. The CDR3 nucleotides read TGTGCCAGCAGTTACCCGAATACAGGAGCAGATACGCAGTATTTT.

This clonotype was seen more than once but under ten times. V gene TRBV5-1 combines with J gene TRBJ1-1; no reliable D call. Germline-derived CDR1 and CDR2 are SGHRS and YFSETQ. The CDR3 consists of 14 residues. V was pared by 0 bases and J by 3 bases, with 9 bases between. The CDR3 protein is CASSLAGGYTEAFF. DNA of the CDR3: TGCGCCAGCAGCTTGGCGGGAGGCTACACTGAAGCTTTCTTT.

The sample holds many counts of this clonotype. CDR3 sequence: CASSLGGVNYGYTF. Written as DNA, the CDR3 is TGTGCCAGCAGCTTAGGAGGGGTCAACTATGGCTACACCTTC. V is TRBV7-2 and J is TRBJ1-2; tentatively, D is TRBD1 (5 bases). The CDR3 is 14 residues long. Germline lookup yields CDR1 SGHTA and CDR2 FQGNSA. V lost 1 base and J 2 bases, leaving 8 bases between the germline ends.

This clonotype was observed a handful of times. The chain is built from TRBV7-9 and TRBJ2-5; no reliable D call. The CDR3 runs 11 residues. CDR1 and CDR2 from the germline V gene are SEHNR and FQNEAQ (reference sequence). Trimming shortened V by 5 bases and J by 5 bases, and 6 bases separated the two germline ends. The CDR3 DNA follows: TGTGCCAGCAGCCATCCGGAGACCCAGTACTTC. This gives the protein CASSHPETQYF.

This clonotype showed up just a few times. V and J are TRBV7-2 and TRBJ1-5; D remains unclear. V lost 1 base, J lost 6 bases, and 7 bases lay in between. The germline gives CDR1 SGHTA, CDR2 FQGNSA. The CDR3 covers 13 residues. CDR3 loop: CASSLEVLQPQHF. CDR3 DNA sequence: TGTGCCAGCAGCTTAGAGGTACTTCAGCCCCAGCATTTT.

The rearrangement uses TRBV15 and TRBJ2-5; no clear D. The ends were cut back, 3 bases at V and 2 bases at J, with 4 bases in the middle. The V gene's germline CDR1 is LNHNV and CDR2 YYDKDF (reference sequence). This CDR3 has 12 amino acids. In DNA form, the CDR3 reads TGTGCCACCAGCAGGGGTCAAGAGACCCAGTACTTC. As protein: CATSRGQETQYF.

This clonotype was detected only a few times. The chain carries TRBV5-4 and TRBJ1-2; weak D call: TRBD1 (6 bases). The CDR3 length is 13 residues. Trimming left V 2 bases short and J 9 bases short, with 14 bases between. Germline V gives CDR1 SGHNT, CDR2 YYREEE (reference sequence). CDR3 sequence (DNA): TGTGCCAGCAGCTTAGAAACAGGGTTGAGCTACACCTTC. Protein: CASSLETGLSYTF.